This TCR beta chain originates from a study of T cells in Graves' hyperthyroidism and ophthalmopathy. The study, taken as a whole, reports: Ophthalmopathy was predicted by the model a median of around 5.9 months ahead of onset. Blood also showed most of the thyroid clonotypes that were expanded above 0.001.

The study left out patients who had uncontrolled infection, other autoimmune disease, pregnancy or lactation. The CDR3 is 13 residues long. Germline V lookup: CDR1 SGHDN, CDR2 FVKESK. TCR beta CDR3 regions were amplified from RNA transcripts. First-round RT-PCR targeting the TCR CDR3 was performed with the HTBI primer set. TCRdb independently ran MiXCR on the multiplex PCR reads; one entry per CDR3 protein. The sample includes roughly 500,000 distinct CDR3 sequences, about 46% of them seen just once. The count of this clonotype is one. Its antigen is not identified. The germline gene is not matched at one end of the junction; a read error may be the cause.

The clonotype comes from an adult woman with Graves' disease, either hyperthyroidism or ophthalmopathy (not recorded which). Input material: peripheral blood or thyroid tissue (not recorded which). The V and J genes are TRBV14 and TRBJ2-6, with no clear D. The CDR3 spells CASSRTTGNTEAF. The CDR3 DNA follows: TGTGCCAGCAGCCGGACGACTGGGAACACTGAAGCTTTC.